This record covers a single TCR beta chain. The antigen is undetermined. Profiled with immunoSEQ multiplex PCR; TCRdb holds only in-frame clones, not every one. In the table there are 250,000 to 300,000 clones, about 86% of which are singletons. CDR3 length equals 15 residues. Germline CDR1 MGHDK, CDR2 SYGVNS. V shed 3 bases, J shed 5 bases, and the junction held 6 bases outside the gene matches. These data come from a study of cytomegalovirus exposure and HLA in healthy donors. Study observations and caveats: High specificity and sensitivity for cytomegalovirus status were reported for the classifier. Within the approximately 110 validation repertoires, first-cohort TCR clusters tended to co-occur, according to a later analysis. Cytomegalovirus-associated status was assigned to approximately 160 TCR beta chains.

The chain is built from TRBV25-1 and TRBJ1-4; the match to TRBD1 covers 7 bases. The sample was PBMCs. The TCR was taken from a woman younger than 35 in good health and CMV-seronegative. The CDR3 protein is CASSDSGGSNEKLFF. Here the CDR3 DNA reads TGTGCCAGCAGTGATTCAGGGGGATCGAATGAAAAACTGTTTTTT.